This is a list of T cell receptor beta chains from one sample in a study of cytomegalovirus exposure and HLA in healthy donors. Sequencing used immunoSEQ multiplex PCR; TCRdb keeps in-frame clones, though not all of them. The table has 150,000 to 200,000 clones, more than 65% seen once. The specimen was PBMCs. These receptors were taken from a woman in her thirties in good health and CMV-seronegative. Each CDR3 is given without its conserved first and last residue. D genes are given only for firm matches. For some rows the clone size is stated as once, few or many, or as a class when expanded; others skip it.

d_call clone_size j_call v_call cdr3_aa
NA NA TRBJ2-7 TRBV5-5 ASSQGVIVLDEQY
TRBD1 NA TRBJ2-4 TRBV19 ASSSGTVNIQY
TRBD1 NA TRBJ2-6 TRBV7-6 ASSQTGTGGYDGANVLT
TRBD1 once TRBJ2-1 TRBV9 ASTPGGYNEQF
NA NA TRBJ2-3 TRBV29-1 SVDGDDTDTQY
TRBD2 NA TRBJ2-5 TRBV19 ASLGRGGETQY
NA NA TRBJ2-1 TRBV27 ASSLYVLGTMRGRAQDEQF
NA NA TRBJ1-1 TRBV4-1 ASSQTPGLPSPEAF
TRBD1 NA TRBJ2-7 TRBV29-1 SVATGTGGSEQY
TRBD1 NA TRBJ2-5 TRBV10-1 ASSEQGESQGTQY
NA NA TRBJ1-2 TRBV11-2 ASSLEAAGSYGYT
NA NA TRBJ2-5 TRBV27 ASSKQGRGQETQY
NA NA TRBJ2-5 TRBV19 ASSIVYQETQY
TRBD2 once TRBJ2-1 TRBV29-1 SVTNGGLAGVNEQF
NA NA TRBJ2-3 TRBV7-8 ASSLVGGGGGYTDTQY
NA once TRBJ2-1 TRBV6-6 ASRGLTGDDYNEQF
NA NA TRBJ2-1 TRBV13 ASSRGLTNEQF
TRBD1 few TRBJ1-2 TRBV7-3 ASRLSAGGDAGYT
NA NA TRBJ2-1 TRBV7-7 ASSLSLAESSYNEQF
NA once TRBJ1-6 TRBV4-1 ASSQVHTGSPLH
NA NA TRBJ2-7 TRBV28 ASISHDGSYEQY
NA NA TRBJ1-5 TRBV19 ASSIWAENRWPQH
TRBD2 once TRBJ2-3 TRBV4-1 ASSQMPGLAGSTDTQY
NA NA TRBJ1-2 TRBV5-1 ASSAYRTGGLNNGYT
NA NA TRBJ2-7 TRBV5-4 ASASRSAGVHEQY
NA few TRBJ1-6 TRBV27 ASSFWGGLNSPLH
TRBD2 NA TRBJ2-1 TRBV7-9 ASSPGLAGDEQF
NA NA TRBJ1-1 TRBV25-1 ASSDRGRGGTEAF
NA NA TRBJ1-2 TRBV9 ASSVDPGPNYGYT
TRBD1 once TRBJ1-1 TRBV5-1 ASSLTGTEKNTEAF
TRBD1 NA TRBJ2-2 TRBV7-9 ASSSGQPANTGELF